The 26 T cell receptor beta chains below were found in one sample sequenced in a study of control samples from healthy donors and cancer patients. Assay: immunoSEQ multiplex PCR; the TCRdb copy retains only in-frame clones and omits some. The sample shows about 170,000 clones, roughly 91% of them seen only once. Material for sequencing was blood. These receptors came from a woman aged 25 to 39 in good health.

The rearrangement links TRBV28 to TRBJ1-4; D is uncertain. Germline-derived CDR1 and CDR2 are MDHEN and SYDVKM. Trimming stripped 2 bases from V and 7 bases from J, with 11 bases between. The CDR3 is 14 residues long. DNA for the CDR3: TGTGCCAGCAGTTTACCCCACGCAAGTGAAAAACTGTTTTTT. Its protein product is CASSLPHASEKLFF.

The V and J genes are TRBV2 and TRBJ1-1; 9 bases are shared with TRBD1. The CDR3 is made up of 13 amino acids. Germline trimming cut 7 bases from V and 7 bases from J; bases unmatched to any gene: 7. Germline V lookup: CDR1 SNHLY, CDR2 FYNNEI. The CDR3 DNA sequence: TGTGCCAGCATCAGACAGGGGGTTGGTGAAGCTTTCTTT. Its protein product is CASIRQGVGEAFF.

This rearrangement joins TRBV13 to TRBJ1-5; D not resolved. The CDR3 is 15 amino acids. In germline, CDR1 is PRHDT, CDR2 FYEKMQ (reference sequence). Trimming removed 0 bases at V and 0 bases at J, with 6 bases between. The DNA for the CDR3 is TGTGCCAGCAGCTTAGGACGGTCTAGCAATCAGCCCCAGCATTTT. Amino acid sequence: CASSLGRSSNQPQHF.

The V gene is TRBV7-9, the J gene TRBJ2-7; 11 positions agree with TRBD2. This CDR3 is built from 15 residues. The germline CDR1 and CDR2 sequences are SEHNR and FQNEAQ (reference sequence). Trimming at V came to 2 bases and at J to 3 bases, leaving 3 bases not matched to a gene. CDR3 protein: CASSLRGLAVYEQYF. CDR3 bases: TGTGCCAGCAGCTTACGGGGACTAGCGGTCTACGAGCAGTACTTC.

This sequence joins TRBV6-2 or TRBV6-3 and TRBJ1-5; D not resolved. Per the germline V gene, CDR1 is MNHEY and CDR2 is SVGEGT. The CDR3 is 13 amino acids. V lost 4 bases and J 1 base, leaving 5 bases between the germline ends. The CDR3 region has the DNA TGTGCCAGCAGTTCAGAGAGCAATCAGCCCCAGCATTTT. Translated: CASSSESNQPQHF.

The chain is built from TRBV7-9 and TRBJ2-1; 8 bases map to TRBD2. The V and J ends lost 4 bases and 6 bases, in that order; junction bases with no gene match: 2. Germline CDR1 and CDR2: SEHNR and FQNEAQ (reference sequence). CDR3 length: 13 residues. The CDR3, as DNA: TGTGCCAGCAGCTCCGGGACTAGCAATGAGCAGTTCTTC. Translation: CASSSGTSNEQFF. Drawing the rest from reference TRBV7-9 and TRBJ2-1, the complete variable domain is DTGVSQNPRHKITKRGQNVTFRCDPISEHNRLYWYRQTLGQGPEFLTYFQNEAQLEKSRLLSDRFSAERPKGSFSTLEIQRTEQGDSAMYLCASSSGTSNEQFFGPGTRLTVL.

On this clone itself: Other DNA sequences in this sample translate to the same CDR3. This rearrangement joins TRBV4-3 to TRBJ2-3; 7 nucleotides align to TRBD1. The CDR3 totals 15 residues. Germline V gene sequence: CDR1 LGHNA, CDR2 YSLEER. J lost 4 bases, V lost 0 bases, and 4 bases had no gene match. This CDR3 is CASSQDRGGADTQYF. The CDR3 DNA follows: TGCGCCAGCAGCCAAGATAGAGGGGGCGCAGATACGCAGTATTTT.

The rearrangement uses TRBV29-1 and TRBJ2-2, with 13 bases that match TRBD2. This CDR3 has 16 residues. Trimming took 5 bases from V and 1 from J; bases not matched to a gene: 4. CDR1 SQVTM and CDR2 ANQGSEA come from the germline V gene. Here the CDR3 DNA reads TGCAGCGTTAGACTAGCGGGAGGCCTGAACACCGGGGAGCTGTTTTTT. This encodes CSVRLAGGLNTGELFF.

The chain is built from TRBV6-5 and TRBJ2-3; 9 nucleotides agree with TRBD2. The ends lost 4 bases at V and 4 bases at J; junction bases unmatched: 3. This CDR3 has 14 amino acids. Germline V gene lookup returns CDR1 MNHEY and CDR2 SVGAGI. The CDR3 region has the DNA TGTGCCAGCAGTTTGGGACTAGCTGCAGATACGCAGTATTTT. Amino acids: CASSLGLAADTQYF.

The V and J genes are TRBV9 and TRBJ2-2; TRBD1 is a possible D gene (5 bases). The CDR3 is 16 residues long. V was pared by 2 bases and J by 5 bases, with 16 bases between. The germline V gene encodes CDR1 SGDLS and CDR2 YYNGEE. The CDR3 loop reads CASSVPAGKWTGELFF. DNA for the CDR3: TGTGCCAGCAGCGTCCCCGCAGGGAAGTGGACCGGGGAGCTGTTTTTT.

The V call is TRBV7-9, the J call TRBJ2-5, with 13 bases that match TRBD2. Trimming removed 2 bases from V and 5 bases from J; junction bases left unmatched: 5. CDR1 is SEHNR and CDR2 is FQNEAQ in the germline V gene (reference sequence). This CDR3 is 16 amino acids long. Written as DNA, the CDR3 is TGTGCCAGCAGCTTAACGGGACTAGCGGGGCGGGAGACCCAGTACTTC. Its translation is CASSLTGLAGRETQYF.

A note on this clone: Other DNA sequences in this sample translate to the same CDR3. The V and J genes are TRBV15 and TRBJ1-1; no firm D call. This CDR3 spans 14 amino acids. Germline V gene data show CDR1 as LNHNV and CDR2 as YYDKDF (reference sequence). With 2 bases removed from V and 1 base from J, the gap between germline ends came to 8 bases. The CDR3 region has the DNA TGTGCCACCAGCAGACGGCAAGGGAACACTGAAGCTTTCTTT. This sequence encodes CATSRRQGNTEAFF.

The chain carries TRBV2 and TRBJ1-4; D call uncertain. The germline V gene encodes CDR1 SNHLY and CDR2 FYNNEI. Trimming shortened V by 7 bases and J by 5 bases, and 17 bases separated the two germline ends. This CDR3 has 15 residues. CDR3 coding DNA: TGTGCCAGCACCAAACGAGCAGGAATAAATGAAAAACTGTTTTTT. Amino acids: CASTKRAGINEKLFF.

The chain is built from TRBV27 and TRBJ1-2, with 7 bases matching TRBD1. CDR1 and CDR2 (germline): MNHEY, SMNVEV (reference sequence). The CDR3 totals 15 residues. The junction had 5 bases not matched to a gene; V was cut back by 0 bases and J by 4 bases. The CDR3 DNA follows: TGTGCCAGCAGTTTATCCCCGGGACAGCTCTATGGCTACACCTTC. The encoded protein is CASSLSPGQLYGYTF.

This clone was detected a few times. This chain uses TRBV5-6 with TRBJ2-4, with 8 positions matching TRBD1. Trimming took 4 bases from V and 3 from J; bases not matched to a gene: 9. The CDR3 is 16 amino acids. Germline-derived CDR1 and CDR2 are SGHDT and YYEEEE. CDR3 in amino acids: CASSPPPTGVKNIQYF. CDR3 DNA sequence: TGTGCCAGCAGCCCACCCCCGACAGGGGTCAAAAACATTCAGTACTTC.

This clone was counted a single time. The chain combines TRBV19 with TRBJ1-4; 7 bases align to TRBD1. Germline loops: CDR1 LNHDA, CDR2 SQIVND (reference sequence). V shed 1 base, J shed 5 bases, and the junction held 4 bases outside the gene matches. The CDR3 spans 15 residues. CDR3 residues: CASSIGQGLNEKLFF. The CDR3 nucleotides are TGTGCCAGTAGTATAGGACAGGGTTTAAATGAAAAACTGTTTTTT.

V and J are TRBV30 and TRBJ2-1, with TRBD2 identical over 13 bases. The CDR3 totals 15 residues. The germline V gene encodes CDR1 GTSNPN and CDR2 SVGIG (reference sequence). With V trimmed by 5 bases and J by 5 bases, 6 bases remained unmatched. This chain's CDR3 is CAWEPGLAGNNEQFF. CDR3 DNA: TGTGCCTGGGAACCGGGACTAGCGGGGAACAATGAGCAGTTCTTC.

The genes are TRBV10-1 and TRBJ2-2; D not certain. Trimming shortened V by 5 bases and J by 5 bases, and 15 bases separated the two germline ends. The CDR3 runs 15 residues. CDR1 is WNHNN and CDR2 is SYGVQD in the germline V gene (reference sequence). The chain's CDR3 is CASSWQPQETGELFF. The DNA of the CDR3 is TGCGCCAGCAGTTGGCAGCCACAAGAGACCGGGGAGCTGTTTTTT.

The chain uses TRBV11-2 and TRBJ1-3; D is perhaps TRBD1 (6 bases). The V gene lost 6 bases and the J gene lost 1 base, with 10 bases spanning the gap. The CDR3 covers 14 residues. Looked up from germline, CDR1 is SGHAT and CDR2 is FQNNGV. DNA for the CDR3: TGTGCCAGCAGACCCAGGGGATCTGGAAACACCATATATTTT. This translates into CASRPRGSGNTIYF.

The DNA for the CDR3 is TGTGCCAGCAGCTTTACCGGGACTAGCGGGACCGGGGAGCTGTTTTTT. Translated: CASSFTGTSGTGELFF. J is TRBJ2-2 and V is TRBV7-3, with 12 bases lining up with TRBD2. This CDR3 comprises 16 residues. Germline CDR1 SGHTA, CDR2 FQGTGA. With 3 bases clipped from V and 5 bases from J, the junction kept 4 bases outside the gene matches.

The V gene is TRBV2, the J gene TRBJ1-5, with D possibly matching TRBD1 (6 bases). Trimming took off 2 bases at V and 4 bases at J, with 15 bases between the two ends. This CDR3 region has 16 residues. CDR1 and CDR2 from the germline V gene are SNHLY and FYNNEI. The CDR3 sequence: CASSELFGGGNQPQHF. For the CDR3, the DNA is TGTGCCAGCAGTGAACTCTTTGGGGGCGGGAATCAGCCCCAGCATTTT.

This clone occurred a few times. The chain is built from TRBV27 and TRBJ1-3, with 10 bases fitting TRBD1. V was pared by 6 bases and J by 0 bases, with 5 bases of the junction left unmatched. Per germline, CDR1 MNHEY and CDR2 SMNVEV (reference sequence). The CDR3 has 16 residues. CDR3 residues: CASRERTGGSGNTIYF. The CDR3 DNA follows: TGTGCCAGCAGAGAACGGACAGGGGGCTCTGGAAACACCATATATTTT.

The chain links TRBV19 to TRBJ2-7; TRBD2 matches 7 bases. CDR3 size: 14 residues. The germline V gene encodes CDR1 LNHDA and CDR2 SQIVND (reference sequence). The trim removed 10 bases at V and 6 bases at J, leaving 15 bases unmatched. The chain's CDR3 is CATTPGTTLSEQYF. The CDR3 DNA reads TGTGCCACAACCCCCGGGACTACCCTCTCCGAGCAGTACTTC.

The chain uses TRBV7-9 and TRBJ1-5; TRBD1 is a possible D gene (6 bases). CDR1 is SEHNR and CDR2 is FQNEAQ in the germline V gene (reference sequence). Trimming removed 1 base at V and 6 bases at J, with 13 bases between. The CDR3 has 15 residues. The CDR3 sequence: CASSLGGRGGQPQHF. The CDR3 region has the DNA TGTGCCAGCAGCTTAGGGGGCAGGGGAGGTCAGCCCCAGCATTTT.

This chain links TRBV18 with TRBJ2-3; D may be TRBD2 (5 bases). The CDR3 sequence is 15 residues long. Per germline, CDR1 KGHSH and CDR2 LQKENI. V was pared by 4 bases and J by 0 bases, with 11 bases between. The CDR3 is CASSLNPGSTDTQYF. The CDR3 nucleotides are TGTGCCAGCTCACTGAATCCGGGGAGCACAGATACGCAGTATTTT. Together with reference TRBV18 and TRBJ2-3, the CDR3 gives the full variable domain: NAGVMQNPRHLVRRRGQEARLRCSPMKGHSHVYWYRQLPEEGLKFMVYLQKENIIDESGMPKERFSAEFPKEGPSILRIQQVVRGDSAAYFCASSLNPGSTDTQYFGPGTRLTVL.

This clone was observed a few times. CDR3 sequence: CASSRDSGANVLTF. The CDR3 nucleotides are TGTGCCAGCAGTAGGGACTCTGGGGCCAACGTCCTGACTTTC. The rearrangement links TRBV6-2 or TRBV6-3 to TRBJ2-6; D not certain. Germline CDR1 reads MNHEY; CDR2 reads SVGEGT. This CDR3 region has 14 residues. V gave up 5 bases and J gave up 0 bases, with 5 bases separating them.